This TCR beta chain was sequenced during a study of CD8+ T cells in alopecia areata. Sorted out of PBMCs were CD4+ T cells and CD8+ T cells. This CDR3 has 12 amino acids. Germline V CDR1 and CDR2: SGHDT, YYEEEE. V dropped 7 bases and J dropped 6 bases, with 12 bases sitting between them. General observations from the study: Patients shared TCRs less clearly than mice did, possibly owing to HLA. Normal scalp had lower clonality than lesional scalp, with alopecia totalis/universalis lesions showing this most strongly.

Extracted RNA was reverse transcribed, and the resulting cDNA served as sequencing template. Assay used: immunoSEQ multiplex PCR; TCRdb lists only in-frame clones, some missing. The top ten hold roughly 20% of the sample, which has about 110,000 clones, approximately 63% seen once. Remarks on this clone: Its antigen is currently unknown.

V gene TRBV5-6 combines with J gene TRBJ2-3, with D possibly TRBD2 on 6 matching bases. The sequence was collected from a human donor in good health. The sequencing sample was made of CD8+ T cells sorted from blood. The CDR3 sequence: CASAPRGDTQYF. The DNA of the CDR3 is TGTGCCAGCGCCCCCCGGGGGGATACGCAGTATTTT.